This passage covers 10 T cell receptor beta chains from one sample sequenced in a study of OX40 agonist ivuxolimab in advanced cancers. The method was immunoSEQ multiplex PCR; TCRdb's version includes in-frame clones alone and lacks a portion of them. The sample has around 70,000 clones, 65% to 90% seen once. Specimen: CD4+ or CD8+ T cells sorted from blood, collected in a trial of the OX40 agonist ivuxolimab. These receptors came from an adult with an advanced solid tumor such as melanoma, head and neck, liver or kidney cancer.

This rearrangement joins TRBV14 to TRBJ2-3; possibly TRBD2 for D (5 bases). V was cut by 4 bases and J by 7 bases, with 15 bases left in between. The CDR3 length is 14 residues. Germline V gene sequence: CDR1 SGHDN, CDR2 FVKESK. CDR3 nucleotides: TGTGCCAGCAGCCTGGGGAGTTCAAAGTATACGCAGTATTTT. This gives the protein CASSLGSSKYTQYF.

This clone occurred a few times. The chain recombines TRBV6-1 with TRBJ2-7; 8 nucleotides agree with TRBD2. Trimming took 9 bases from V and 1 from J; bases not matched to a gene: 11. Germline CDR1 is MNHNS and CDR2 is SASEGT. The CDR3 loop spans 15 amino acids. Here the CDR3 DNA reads TGTGCCAGTCTGGTTTCTAGCGGGTATTCCTACGAGCAGTACTTC. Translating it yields CASLVSSGYSYEQYF.

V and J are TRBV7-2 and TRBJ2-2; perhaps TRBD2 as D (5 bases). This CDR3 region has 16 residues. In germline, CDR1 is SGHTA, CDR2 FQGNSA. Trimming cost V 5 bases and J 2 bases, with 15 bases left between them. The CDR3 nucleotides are TGTGCCAGCAGCCTCACAGCGGCTACCAACACCGGGGAGCTGTTTTTT. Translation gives CASSLTAATNTGELFF.

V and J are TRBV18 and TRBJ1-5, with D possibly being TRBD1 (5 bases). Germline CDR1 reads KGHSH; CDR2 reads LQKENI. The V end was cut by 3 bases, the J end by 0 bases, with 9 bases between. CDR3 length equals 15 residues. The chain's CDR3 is CASSPRQSSNQPQHF. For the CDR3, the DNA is TGTGCCAGCTCACCTAGACAGTCTAGCAATCAGCCCCAGCATTTT.

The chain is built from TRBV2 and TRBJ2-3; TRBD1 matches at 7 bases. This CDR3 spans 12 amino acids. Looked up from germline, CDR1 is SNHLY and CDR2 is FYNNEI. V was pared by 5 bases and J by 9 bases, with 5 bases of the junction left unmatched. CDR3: CASSRPGQTQYF. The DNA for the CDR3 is TGTGCCAGCAGTCGACCGGGACAGACGCAGTATTTT.

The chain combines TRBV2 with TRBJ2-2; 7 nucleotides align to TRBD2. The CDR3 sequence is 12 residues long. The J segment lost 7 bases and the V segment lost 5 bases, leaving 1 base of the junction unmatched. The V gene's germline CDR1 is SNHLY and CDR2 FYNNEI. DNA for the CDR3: TGTGCCAGCAGTAGGGACTACGGGGAGCTGTTTTTT. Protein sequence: CASSRDYGELFF.

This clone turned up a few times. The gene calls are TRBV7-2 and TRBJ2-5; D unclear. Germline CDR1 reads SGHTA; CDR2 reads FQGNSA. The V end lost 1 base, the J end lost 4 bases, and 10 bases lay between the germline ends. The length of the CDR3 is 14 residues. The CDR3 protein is CASSLGSTAETQYF. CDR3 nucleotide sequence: TGTGCCAGCAGCTTAGGGTCTACTGCAGAGACCCAGTACTTC. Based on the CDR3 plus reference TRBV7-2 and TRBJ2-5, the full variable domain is GAGVSQSPSNKVTEKGKDVELRCDPISGHTALYWYRQSLGQGLEFLIYFQGNSAPDKSGLPSDRFSAERTGGSVSTLTIQRTQQEDSAVYLCASSLGSTAETQYFGPGTRLLVL.

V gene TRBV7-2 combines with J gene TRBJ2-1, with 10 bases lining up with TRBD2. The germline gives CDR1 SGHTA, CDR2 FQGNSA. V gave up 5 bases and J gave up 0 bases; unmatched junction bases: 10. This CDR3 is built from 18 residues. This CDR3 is CASSPAASGGYSYNEQFF. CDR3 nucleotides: TGTGCCAGCAGCCCAGCGGCTAGCGGGGGCTACTCCTACAATGAGCAGTTCTTC.

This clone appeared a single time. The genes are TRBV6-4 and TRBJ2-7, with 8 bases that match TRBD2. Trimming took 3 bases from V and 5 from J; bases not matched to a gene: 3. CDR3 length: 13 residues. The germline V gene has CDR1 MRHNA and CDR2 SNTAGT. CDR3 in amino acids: CASSEREGHEQYF. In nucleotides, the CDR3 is TGTGCCAGCAGTGAACGGGAGGGCCACGAGCAGTACTTC.

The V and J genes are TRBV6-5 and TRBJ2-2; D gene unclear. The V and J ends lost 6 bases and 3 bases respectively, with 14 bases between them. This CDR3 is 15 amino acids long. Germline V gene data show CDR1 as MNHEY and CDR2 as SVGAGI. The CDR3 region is CASSQSQAYTGELFF. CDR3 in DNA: TGTGCCAGCAGCCAAAGCCAGGCCTACACCGGGGAGCTGTTTTTT.